These T cell receptor beta chains were read from a single sample in a study of blood T cell repertoires in COVID-19. The method was immunoSEQ multiplex PCR; TCRdb's version includes in-frame clones alone and lacks a portion of them. The table records around 150,000 clones, 75% to 90% of them present only once. Sequenced sample: peripheral blood. The receptor source for this set is a human donor with acute or convalescent COVID-19. The donor label of this sample is uncertain. Both conserved end residues are trimmed from each CDR3.

V gene | CDR3 protein
TRBV10-1 | ASTDNTGELF
TRBV4-1 | ASSRLPGGDQPQH
TRBV11-1 | ASSLGGQGGGEQY
TRBV7-3 | ASSLTSAGVGTEAF
TRBV30 | AWGGTFSNQPQH
TRBV30 | AWSVQMNTEAF
TRBV6-6 | ASSQTGGLGVTEAF
TRBV5-1 | ASSAYPGDYGYT
TRBV6-5 | ASRPGTRPQETQY
TRBV6-4 | ASSDGTNNSPLH
TRBV18 | ASSPASGGNEQF
TRBV5-6 | ASSPTPGETQY
TRBV19 | ASSIQGLETQY
TRBV27 | ASSPETGGLAGSYEQY
TRBV6-6 | ASSTPRQGDYT
TRBV20-1 | SASTPPNYGYT
TRBV27 | ASRPTTGRNYEQY
TRBV27 | ASSTHIGQGGDGYT
TRBV5-1 | ASSLGFEWGGPAGANVLT
TRBV3-1/TRBV3-2 | ASRTPLQETQY
TRBV19 | ASSIQGANSPLH
TRBV28 | ASSPTGYNSPLH
TRBV25-1 | ASSGPWGRSSYNSPLH
TRBV6-5 | ASRPQGVVVYEQY
TRBV21-1 | ASSKLKGAHCYT
TRBV27 | ASSEFRGNTEAF
TRBV7-2 | ASSLGAASSQY
TRBV6-5 | ASSPGQSLYGYT
TRBV27 | ASSFTGSYGYT
TRBV4-2 | ASSQALTSGGETQY
TRBV9 | ASSQTGTVNSPLH
TRBV4-1 | ASSQDNRDSYNEQF
TRBV6-5 | ASSIYRNTEAF
TRBV3-1/TRBV3-2 | ASSPREKLF
TRBV7-9 | ASSSKDLAGGPLDTQY
TRBV5-6 | ASSLGLQPRSEQY
TRBV28 | ASASHGESYGYT
TRBV7-8 | ASSQYNYGYT